The 30 T cell receptor beta chains presented below share a single source sample, sequenced in a study of a mutant IDH1 vaccine in newly diagnosed glioma. These TCRs' antigens remain unknown. Indicated time point: week 35, safety follow-up. Every vaccine dose comprised 300 ug of mutant IDH1 20-mer peptide plus topical imiquimod. This table comes from immunoSEQ multiplex PCR, and its TCRdb copy is limited to in-frame clones, with some not included. The sample includes just over 65,000 clones, less than 90% of them seen just once. The specimen comprised PBMCs, sampled from a glioma patient whose treatment included an IDH1 peptide vaccine. The source of these receptors is a young man with glioma.

The chain couples TRBV5-4 to TRBJ2-5; 7 nucleotides match TRBD1. This CDR3 contains 17 residues. V was clipped by 2 bases and J by 5 bases; unmatched bases: 15. CDR1 SGHNT and CDR2 YYREEE come from the germline V gene (reference sequence). The CDR3 DNA sequence: TGTGCCAGCAGCTTAACTCCTGACAGGGCCCTTAGGGAGACCCAGTACTTC. Its protein product is CASSLTPDRALRETQYF. The entire variable domain, with the rest obtained from reference TRBV5-4 and TRBJ2-5, is as follows: ETGVTQSPTHLIKTRGQQVTLRCSSQSGHNTVSWYQQALGQGPQFIFQYYREEENGRGNFPPRFSGLQFPNYSSELNVNALELDDSALYLCASSLTPDRALRETQYFGPGTRLLVL.

This clone is a singleton in its sample. The CDR3 nucleotides read TGTGCCAGCAGTGATCTAATCTCTGGAAACACCATATATTTT. Translating it yields CASSDLISGNTIYF. The V call is TRBV6-1, the J call TRBJ1-3; unclear D gene. Deletions cut 3 bases from V and 0 bases from J, with 6 bases between. This CDR3 comprises 14 residues. From germline, CDR1 is MNHNS and CDR2 SASEGT.

J is TRBJ2-1 and V is TRBV25-1; D tentatively reads TRBD1 or TRBD2 (6 bases each). V gave up 8 bases and J gave up 9 bases, with 20 bases separating them. The germline V gene encodes CDR1 MGHDK and CDR2 SYGVNS. The CDR3 totals 14 residues. The CDR3 region has the DNA TGTGCCAGCGGAAATACAGGGCTGCGGGGTGAGCAGTTCTTC. Translating it yields CASGNTGLRGEQFF.

This clone occurred once. V gene TRBV7-2 combines with J gene TRBJ2-7; TRBD2 aligns across 7 bases. Germline V gene lookup returns CDR1 SGHTA and CDR2 FQGNSA. Trimming at V came to 5 bases and at J to 3 bases, leaving 7 bases not matched to a gene. The CDR3 is 14 amino acids. This chain's CDR3 is CASSERDLHYEQYF. CDR3 nucleotide sequence: TGTGCCAGCAGCGAGCGGGACTTGCACTACGAGCAGTACTTC.

V gene TRBV6-1 combines with J gene TRBJ1-5, with D maybe TRBD1 (6 bases). Germline V lookup: CDR1 MNHNS, CDR2 SASEGT. The germline V and J ends were trimmed by 5 bases and 5 bases, with 16 bases remaining between them. The CDR3 totals 15 residues. CDR3 in amino acids: CASSRTATSDQPQHF. The CDR3 DNA sequence: TGTGCCAGCAGTCGGACAGCTACGTCAGATCAGCCCCAGCATTTT.

The chain employs TRBV29-1 and TRBJ1-3; D is undetermined. The V end was cut by 6 bases, the J end by 1 base, with 13 bases between. Germline V gene data show CDR1 as SQVTM and CDR2 as ANQGSEA. The CDR3 runs to 14 residues. DNA of the CDR3: TGCAGCGTGAGCCCCCTAGGGTCTGGAAACACCATATATTTT. It codes for CSVSPLGSGNTIYF.

This chain links TRBV7-2 with TRBJ2-6; D not resolved. This CDR3 spans 16 amino acids. V lost 0 bases, J lost 0 bases, and 6 bases lay in between. The germline V gene encodes CDR1 SGHTA and CDR2 FQGNSA. The CDR3 DNA follows: TGTGCCAGCAGCTTAGCGTCCGGCTCTGGGGCCAACGTCCTGACTTTC. Protein sequence: CASSLASGSGANVLTF. Filled out from reference TRBV7-2 and TRBJ2-6, the complete variable domain reads GAGVSQSPSNKVTEKGKDVELRCDPISGHTALYWYRQSLGQGLEFLIYFQGNSAPDKSGLPSDRFSAERTGGSVSTLTIQRTQQEDSAVYLCASSLASGSGANVLTFGAGSRLTVL.

The chain uses TRBV5-1 and TRBJ2-5; no firm D call. CDR3 size: 13 residues. V shed 1 base and J shed 5 bases, with 9 bases lying between them. The germline V gene encodes CDR1 SGHRS and CDR2 YFSETQ. CDR3 in amino acids: CASSLWTGETQYF. CDR3 in DNA: TGCGCCAGCAGCTTGTGGACGGGCGAGACCCAGTACTTC.

This chain connects TRBV4-3 to TRBJ2-3; D remains unclear. The CDR3 covers 15 residues. CDR1 and CDR2 (germline): LGHNA, YSLEER. The V and J ends lost 0 bases and 0 bases respectively, with 7 bases between them. The CDR3 loop is CASSQDQDSTDTQYF. The CDR3 DNA is TGCGCCAGCAGCCAAGATCAAGATAGCACAGATACGCAGTATTTT.

The chain couples TRBV11-1 to TRBJ2-7, with unresolved D. The V end was cut by 3 bases, the J end by 3 bases, with 18 bases between. The CDR3 is made up of 16 amino acids. Per germline, CDR1 SGHAT and CDR2 FQDESV (reference sequence). CDR3 residues: CASSFLGPSRDYEQYF. The CDR3 nucleotides read TGTGCCAGCAGCTTCCTCGGGCCTTCGAGAGACTACGAGCAGTACTTC.

The chain carries TRBV11-2 and TRBJ1-2; no clear D. Trimming cost V 4 bases and J 5 bases, with 5 bases left between them. The CDR3 is 11 residues long. Per the germline V gene, CDR1 is SGHAT and CDR2 is FQNNGV. CDR3 protein: CASSSGYGYTF. The CDR3 DNA reads TGTGCCAGCAGCTCAGGATATGGCTACACCTTC.

This clone was detected only a few times. V gene TRBV2 combines with J gene TRBJ1-5, with 9 nucleotides matching TRBD1. Losses at the gene ends were 5 bases for V and 1 base for J; bases not matched to a gene: 6. Germline V lookup: CDR1 SNHLY, CDR2 FYNNEI. The CDR3 is made up of 16 amino acids. The DNA for the CDR3 is TGTGCCAGCAGTACACAGGGGGCGACGAGCAATCAGCCCCAGCATTTT. This sequence encodes CASSTQGATSNQPQHF. Complete variable domain (other parts from reference TRBV2 and TRBJ1-5): EPEVTQTPSHQVTQMGQEVILRCVPISNHLYFYWYRQILGQKVEFLVSFYNNEISEKSEIFDDQFSVERPDGSNFTLKIRSTKLEDSAMYFCASSTQGATSNQPQHFGDGTRLSIL.

The rearrangement links TRBV4-3 to TRBJ1-1; D not resolved. The CDR3 runs to 14 residues. Trimming shortened V by 1 base and J by 5 bases, and 11 bases separated the two germline ends. Germline CDR1 and CDR2: LGHNA and YSLEER. As DNA, the CDR3 is TGCGCCAGCAGCCAAGTCACCACGGGGACTGAAGCTTTCTTT. Amino acids: CASSQVTTGTEAFF.

CDR3 DNA: TGTGCCAGCTCACCAAGACAGGCTGCGGGAGAGGAAGCTTTCTTT. Encoded protein: CASSPRQAAGEEAFF. The V and J genes are TRBV18 and TRBJ1-1; possibly TRBD1 for D (6 bases). Per the germline V gene, CDR1 is KGHSH and CDR2 is LQKENI. Trimming shortened V by 2 bases and J by 8 bases, and 18 bases separated the two germline ends. This CDR3 spans 15 amino acids.

This clone was observed a single time. The V and J genes are TRBV14 and TRBJ2-5, with D possibly being TRBD1 or TRBD2 (5 bases each). CDR3 length: 15 amino acids. Germline values: CDR1 SGHDN, CDR2 FVKESK. Trimming cost V 1 base and J 4 bases, with 13 bases left between them. CDR3 sequence (DNA): TGTGCCAGCAGCCAAGTGGGGGTCAAGGGAGAGACCCAGTACTTC. It codes for CASSQVGVKGETQYF.

The chain uses TRBV7-2 and TRBJ2-2; TRBD2 is a possible D gene (6 bases). The germline gives CDR1 SGHTA, CDR2 FQGNSA. The CDR3 extends over 14 amino acids. Trimming removed 6 bases from V and 7 bases from J, with 15 bases in between. The CDR3 reads CASSRDWGGGELFF. In DNA form, the CDR3 reads TGTGCCAGCAGTCGGGACTGGGGCGGCGGGGAGCTGTTTTTT.

The J gene is TRBJ2-1, the V gene TRBV7-2, with TRBD1 identical over 12 bases. The CDR3 runs 16 residues. CDR1 and CDR2 (germline): SGHTA, FQGNSA. The J segment lost 7 bases and the V segment lost 5 bases, leaving 9 bases of the junction unmatched. The CDR3 region has the DNA TGTGCCAGCAGCCCCTGGGACAGGGGGCGTCGAAATGAGCAGTTCTTC. This sequence encodes CASSPWDRGRRNEQFF.

This clone was seen only a few times. This chain links TRBV18 with TRBJ1-3, with D perhaps TRBD1 (6 bases). Trimming removed 6 bases at V and 1 base at J, with 10 bases between. Germline V gives CDR1 KGHSH, CDR2 LQKENI. The CDR3 contains 14 residues. The CDR3 region has the DNA TGTGCCAGCTCTATACAGGGTTCTGGAAACACCATATATTTT. It is translated as CASSIQGSGNTIYF.

The chain joins TRBV28 to TRBJ1-5; TRBD1 aligns across 8 bases. With 7 bases clipped from V and 4 bases from J, the junction kept 15 bases outside the gene matches. This CDR3 has 17 residues. Germline CDR1 and CDR2: MDHEN and SYDVKM. This CDR3 reads CASTLSFNRGTNQPQHF. In DNA form, the CDR3 reads TGTGCCAGCACCCTATCTTTCAACAGGGGGACGAATCAGCCCCAGCATTTT.

There are a few counts of this clone. V gene TRBV18 combines with J gene TRBJ1-4; D not certain. The germline V gene encodes CDR1 KGHSH and CDR2 LQKENI. V dropped 3 bases and J dropped 6 bases, with 8 bases sitting between them. There are 13 residues in the CDR3. Here the CDR3 reads CASSPLLDEKLFF. The CDR3, as DNA: TGTGCCAGCTCACCCCTACTAGATGAAAAACTGTTTTTT.

The chain has TRBV7-9 and TRBJ2-1; TRBD1 aligns across 9 bases. The CDR3 is 13 amino acids. The V gene's germline CDR1 is SEHNR and CDR2 FQNEAQ (reference sequence). Unmatched junction bases numbered 1, after V lost 0 bases and J lost 10 bases. The CDR3 region has the DNA TGTGCCAGCAGCTTAGCGGGGACAGGGGAGCAGTTCTTC. Its translation is CASSLAGTGEQFF.

This clone was detected only a few times. J is TRBJ1-1 and V is TRBV6-5; TRBD1 matches 10 bases. Germline V lookup: CDR1 MNHEY, CDR2 SVGAGI. This CDR3 is built from 16 residues. V lost 4 bases to trimming and J lost 3 bases; unmatched junction nucleotides: 8. The CDR3 nucleotides read TGTGCCAGCAGTTCGCGGGACAGGGGTTGGGACACTGAAGCTTTCTTT. It translates to CASSSRDRGWDTEAFF.

This rearrangement joins TRBV5-1 to TRBJ1-1; D ambiguous. V was trimmed by 1 base and J by 0 bases, leaving 7 bases between them. Germline-derived CDR1 and CDR2 are SGHRS and YFSETQ. The CDR3 is made up of 14 amino acids. For the CDR3, the DNA is TGCGCCAGCAGCTTGAATACAGTGAACACTGAAGCTTTCTTT. Residues: CASSLNTVNTEAFF.

This sequence joins TRBV5-1 and TRBJ1-1; D call uncertain. Germline V gene sequence: CDR1 SGHRS, CDR2 YFSETQ. V lost 4 bases and J 6 bases, leaving 10 bases between the germline ends. This CDR3 contains 12 residues. The CDR3 nucleotides read TGCGCCAGCAGCCCCGACTATCCTGAAGCTTTCTTT. It encodes CASSPDYPEAFF.

This sequence joins TRBV10-3 and TRBJ1-1; D perhaps matches TRBD1 (6 bases). Germline CDR1 is ENHRY and CDR2 is SYGVKD. Trimming left V 4 bases short and J 2 bases short, with 8 bases between. The CDR3 loop spans 13 amino acids. The CDR3 is CAISVDSNTEAFF. The CDR3 bases are TGTGCCATCAGTGTGGACAGTAACACTGAAGCTTTCTTT.

The rearrangement links TRBV4-3 to TRBJ1-1, with a weak D call TRBD1 (5 bases). Trimming removed 0 bases from V and 3 bases from J, with 14 bases in between. Germline V gene sequence: CDR1 LGHNA, CDR2 YSLEER. This CDR3 is built from 16 residues. The CDR3 protein is CASSQESQGRDTEAFF. CDR3 sequence (DNA): TGCGCCAGCAGCCAAGAAAGCCAGGGTCGGGACACTGAAGCTTTCTTT.

Worth noting for this clone: Other DNA sequences of this sample code for an identical CDR3. This rearrangement joins TRBV4-2 to TRBJ1-1; D may be TRBD1 (5 bases). Trimming took 4 bases from V and 1 from J, leaving 10 bases between them. This CDR3 is 14 amino acids long. Germline CDR1 is LGHNA and CDR2 is YNFKEQ. The CDR3 DNA follows: TGTGCCAGCAGCCCCCCCGGGGGGAACACTGAAGCTTTCTTT. Its translation: CASSPPGGNTEAFF.

A remark on this clone: One end of the junction is discordant with germline, which a read error may explain. The chain joins TRBV7-9 to TRBJ2-5; 7 positions agree with TRBD2. The length of the CDR3 is 15 residues. Germline V CDR1 and CDR2: SEHNR, FQNEAQ (reference sequence). CDR3 protein: CASSVAGAGRETQYF. The CDR3 nucleotides are TGTGCCAGCAGCGTAGCGGGTGCGGGACGGGAGACCCAGTACTTC.

This rearrangement joins TRBV6-1 to TRBJ2-3, with a possible D match to TRBD2 (6 bases). The CDR3 totals 14 residues. Per the germline V gene, CDR1 is MNHNS and CDR2 is SASEGT. V was clipped by 4 bases and J by 2 bases, with 10 bases between them. The DNA for the CDR3 is TGTGCCAGCAGTGTTAGCGGCTCCACAGATACGCAGTATTTT. It is translated as CASSVSGSTDTQYF.

The chain uses TRBV5-8 and TRBJ1-4; D gene uncertain. Germline V gene sequence: CDR1 SGHTS, CDR2 YDEGEE. This CDR3 comprises 12 residues. Trimming took 1 base from V and 4 from J, leaving 2 bases between them. CDR3 residues: CASSLNNEKLFF. In nucleotides, the CDR3 is TGTGCCAGCAGCTTGAATAATGAAAAACTGTTTTTT.